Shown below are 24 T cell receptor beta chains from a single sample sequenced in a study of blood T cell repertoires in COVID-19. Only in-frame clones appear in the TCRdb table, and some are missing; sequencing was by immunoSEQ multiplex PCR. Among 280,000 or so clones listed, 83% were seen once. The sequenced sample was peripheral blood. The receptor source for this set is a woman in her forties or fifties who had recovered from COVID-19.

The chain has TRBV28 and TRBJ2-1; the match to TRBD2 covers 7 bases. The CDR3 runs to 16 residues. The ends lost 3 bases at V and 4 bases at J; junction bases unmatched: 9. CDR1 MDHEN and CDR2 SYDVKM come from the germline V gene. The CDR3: CASSFLKRGSYNEQFF. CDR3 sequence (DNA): TGTGCCAGCAGTTTCTTGAAGCGGGGATCTTACAATGAGCAGTTCTTC.

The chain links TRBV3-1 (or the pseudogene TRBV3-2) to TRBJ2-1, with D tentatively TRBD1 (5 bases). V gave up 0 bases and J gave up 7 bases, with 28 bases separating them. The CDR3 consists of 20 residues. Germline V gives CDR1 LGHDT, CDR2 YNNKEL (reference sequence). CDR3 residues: CASSQDRGPEPSPSGNEQFF. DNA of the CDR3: TGTGCCAGCAGCCAAGATAGGGGCCCGGAACCGAGCCCTTCCGGGAATGAGCAGTTCTTC.

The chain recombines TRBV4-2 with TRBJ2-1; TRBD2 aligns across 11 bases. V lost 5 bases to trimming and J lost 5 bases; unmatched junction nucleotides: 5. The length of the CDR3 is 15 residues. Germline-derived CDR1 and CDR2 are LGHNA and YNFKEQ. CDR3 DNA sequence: TGTGCCAGCAGCGCCTTAGCGGGAGGGAACAATGAGCAGTTCTTC. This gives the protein CASSALAGGNNEQFF.

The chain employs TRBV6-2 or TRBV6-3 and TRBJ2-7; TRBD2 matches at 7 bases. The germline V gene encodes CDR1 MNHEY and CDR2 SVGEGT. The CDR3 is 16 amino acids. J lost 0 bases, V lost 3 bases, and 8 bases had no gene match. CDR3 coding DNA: TGTGCCAGCAGTTATCCCCGGGACTACCACTCCTACGAGCAGTACTTC. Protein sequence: CASSYPRDYHSYEQYF.

CDR3 in amino acids: CSAGGLLGSGNQPQHF. The CDR3 DNA reads as TGCAGTGCTGGTGGTTTGCTGGGTTCAGGGAATCAGCCCCAGCATTTT. The chain links TRBV20-1 to TRBJ1-5; TRBD1 is a possible D gene (5 bases). The CDR3 sequence is 16 residues long. Germline values: CDR1 DFQATT, CDR2 SNEGSKA (reference sequence). Trimming removed 5 bases at V and 4 bases at J, with 21 bases between.

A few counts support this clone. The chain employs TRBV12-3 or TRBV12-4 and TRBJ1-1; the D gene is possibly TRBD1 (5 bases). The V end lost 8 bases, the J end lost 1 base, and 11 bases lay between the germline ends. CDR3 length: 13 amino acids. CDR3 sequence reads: CASSLGPNTEAFF. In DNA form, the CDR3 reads TGTGCCAGCTCCTTGGGGCCGAACACTGAAGCTTTCTTT.

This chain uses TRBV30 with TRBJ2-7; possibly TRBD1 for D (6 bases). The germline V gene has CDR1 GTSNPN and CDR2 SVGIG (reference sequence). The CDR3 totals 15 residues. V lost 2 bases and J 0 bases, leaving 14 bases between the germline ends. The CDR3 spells CAWSREDRSSYEQYF. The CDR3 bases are TGTGCCTGGAGTAGGGAAGACAGGAGCTCCTACGAGCAGTACTTC. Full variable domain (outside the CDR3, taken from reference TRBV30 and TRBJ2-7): SQTIHQWPATLVQPVGSPLSLECTVEGTSNPNLYWYRQAAGRGLQLLFYSVGIGQISSEVPQNLSASRPQDRQFILSSKKLLLSDSGFYLCAWSREDRSSYEQYFGPGTRLTVT.

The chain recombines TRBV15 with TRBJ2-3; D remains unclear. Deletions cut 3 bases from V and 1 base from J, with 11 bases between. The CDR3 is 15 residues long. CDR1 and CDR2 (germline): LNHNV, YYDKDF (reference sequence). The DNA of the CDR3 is TGTGCCACCAGCAGGGCGGTAACGGGCACAGATACGCAGTATTTT. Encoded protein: CATSRAVTGTDTQYF.

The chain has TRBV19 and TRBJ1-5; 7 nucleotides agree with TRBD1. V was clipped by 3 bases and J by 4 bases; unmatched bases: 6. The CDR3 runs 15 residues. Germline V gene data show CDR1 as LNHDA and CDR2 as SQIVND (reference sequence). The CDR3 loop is CASSIGRRGNQPQHF. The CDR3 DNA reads TGTGCCAGTAGTATTGGGCGCAGGGGGAATCAGCCCCAGCATTTT.

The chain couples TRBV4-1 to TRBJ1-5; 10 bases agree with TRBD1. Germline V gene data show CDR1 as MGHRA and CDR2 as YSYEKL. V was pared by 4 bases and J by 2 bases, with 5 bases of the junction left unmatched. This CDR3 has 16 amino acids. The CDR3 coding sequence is TGCGCCAGCAGCCCCGGGACAGGGGCAGGCAATCAGCCCCAGCATTTT. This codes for CASSPGTGAGNQPQHF.

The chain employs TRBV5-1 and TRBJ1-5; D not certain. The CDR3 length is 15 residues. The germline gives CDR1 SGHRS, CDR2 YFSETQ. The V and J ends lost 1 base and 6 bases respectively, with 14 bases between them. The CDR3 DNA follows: TGCGCCAGCAGCTTGTTTTCGGGAGGGAGTCAGCCCCAGCATTTT. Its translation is CASSLFSGGSQPQHF.

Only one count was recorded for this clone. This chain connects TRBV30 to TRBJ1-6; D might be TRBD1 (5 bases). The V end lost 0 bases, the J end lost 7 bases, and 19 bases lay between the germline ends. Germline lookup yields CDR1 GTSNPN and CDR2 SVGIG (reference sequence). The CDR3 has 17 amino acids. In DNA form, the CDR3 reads TGTGCCTGGAGTGTACGCGGCACAGGACGTCGGAATTCACCCCTCCACTTT. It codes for CAWSVRGTGRRNSPLHF.

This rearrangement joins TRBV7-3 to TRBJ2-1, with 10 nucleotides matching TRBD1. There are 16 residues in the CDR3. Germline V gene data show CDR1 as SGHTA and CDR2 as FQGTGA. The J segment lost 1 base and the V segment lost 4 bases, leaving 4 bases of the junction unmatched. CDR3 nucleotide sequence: TGTGCCAGCAGCTCTGGGGACAGGGGATCCTACAATGAGCAGTTCTTC. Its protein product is CASSSGDRGSYNEQFF.

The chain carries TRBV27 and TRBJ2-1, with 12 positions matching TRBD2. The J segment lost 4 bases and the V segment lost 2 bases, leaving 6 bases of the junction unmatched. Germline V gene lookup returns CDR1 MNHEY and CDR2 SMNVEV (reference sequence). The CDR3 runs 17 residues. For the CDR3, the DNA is TGTGCCAGCAGTTTACGGGCGACTAGCGGGAGTTACAATGAGCAGTTCTTC. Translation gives CASSLRATSGSYNEQFF.

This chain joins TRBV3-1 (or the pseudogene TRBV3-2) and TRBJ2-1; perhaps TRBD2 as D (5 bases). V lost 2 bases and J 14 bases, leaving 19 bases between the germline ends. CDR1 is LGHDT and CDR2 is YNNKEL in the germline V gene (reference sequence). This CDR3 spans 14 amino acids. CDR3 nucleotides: TGTGCCAGCAGCCAAATCGCTCGGACTCCTCCCAAGTTCTTC. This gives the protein CASSQIARTPPKFF.

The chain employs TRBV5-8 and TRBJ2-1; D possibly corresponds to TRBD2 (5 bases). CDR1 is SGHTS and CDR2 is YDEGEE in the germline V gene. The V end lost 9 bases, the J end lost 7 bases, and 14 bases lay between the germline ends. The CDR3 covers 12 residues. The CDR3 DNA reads TGTGCCATAGGACCGAGGACTAATGAGCAGTTCTTC. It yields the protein CAIGPRTNEQFF.

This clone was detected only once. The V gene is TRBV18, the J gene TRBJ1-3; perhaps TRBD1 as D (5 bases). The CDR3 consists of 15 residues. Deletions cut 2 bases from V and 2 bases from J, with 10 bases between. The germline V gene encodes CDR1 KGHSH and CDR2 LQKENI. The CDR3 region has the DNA TGTGCCAGCTCACCATCGGACACCGCTGGAAACACCATATATTTT. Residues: CASSPSDTAGNTIYF.

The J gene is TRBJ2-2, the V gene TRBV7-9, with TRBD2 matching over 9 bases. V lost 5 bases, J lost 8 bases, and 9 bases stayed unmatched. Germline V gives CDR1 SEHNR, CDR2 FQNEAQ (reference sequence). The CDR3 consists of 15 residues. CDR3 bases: TGTGCCAGCAGCGCGAGCGGGGGGCGGTCGGGGGAGCTGTTTTTT. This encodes CASSASGGRSGELFF.

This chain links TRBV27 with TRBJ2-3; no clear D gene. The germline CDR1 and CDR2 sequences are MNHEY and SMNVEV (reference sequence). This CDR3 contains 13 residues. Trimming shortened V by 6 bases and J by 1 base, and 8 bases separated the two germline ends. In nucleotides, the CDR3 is TGTGCCAGCAGCCGCTTAGGCACAGATACGCAGTATTTT. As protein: CASSRLGTDTQYF.

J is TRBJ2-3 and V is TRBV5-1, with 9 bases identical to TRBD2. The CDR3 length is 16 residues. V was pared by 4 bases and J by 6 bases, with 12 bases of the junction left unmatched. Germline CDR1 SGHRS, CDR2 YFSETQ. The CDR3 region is CASSPAGGNLGDTQYF. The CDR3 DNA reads TGCGCCAGCAGCCCCGCGGGGGGGAACCTAGGGGATACGCAGTATTTT.

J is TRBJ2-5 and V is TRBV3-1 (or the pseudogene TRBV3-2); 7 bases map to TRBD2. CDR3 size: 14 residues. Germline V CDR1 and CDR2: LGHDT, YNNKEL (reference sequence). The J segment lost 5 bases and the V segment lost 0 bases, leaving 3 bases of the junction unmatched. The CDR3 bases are TGTGCCAGCAGCCAAGATCCCGGGGGGGAGACCCAGTACTTC. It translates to CASSQDPGGETQYF.

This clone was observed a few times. CDR3 nucleotides: TGTGCCAGCAGCCCCGTCCAAGCCTCCTATGGCTACACCTTC. It encodes CASSPVQASYGYTF. This chain links TRBV11-2 with TRBJ1-2, with D uncertain. The CDR3 totals 14 residues. Germline CDR1 is SGHAT and CDR2 is FQNNGV. Trimming left V 5 bases short and J 4 bases short, with 14 bases between.

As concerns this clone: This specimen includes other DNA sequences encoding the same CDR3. CDR3 sequence (DNA): TGTGCCATCAGTGACGGGACTAGCGGCTACAATGAGCAGTTCTTC. Residues: CAISDGTSGYNEQFF. This chain uses TRBV10-3 with TRBJ2-1; 11 bases are a match to TRBD2. J gave up 3 bases and V 3 bases, and 1 base lay outside the gene matches. The CDR3 is 15 amino acids. CDR1 and CDR2 from the germline V gene are ENHRY and SYGVKD.

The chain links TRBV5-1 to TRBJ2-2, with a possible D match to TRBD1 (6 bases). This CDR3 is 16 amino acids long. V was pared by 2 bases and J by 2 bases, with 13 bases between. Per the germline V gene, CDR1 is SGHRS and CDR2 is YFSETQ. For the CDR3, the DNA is TGCGCCAGCAGCTTAGGACAGTCTCTTAACACCGGGGAGCTGTTTTTT. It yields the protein CASSLGQSLNTGELFF.